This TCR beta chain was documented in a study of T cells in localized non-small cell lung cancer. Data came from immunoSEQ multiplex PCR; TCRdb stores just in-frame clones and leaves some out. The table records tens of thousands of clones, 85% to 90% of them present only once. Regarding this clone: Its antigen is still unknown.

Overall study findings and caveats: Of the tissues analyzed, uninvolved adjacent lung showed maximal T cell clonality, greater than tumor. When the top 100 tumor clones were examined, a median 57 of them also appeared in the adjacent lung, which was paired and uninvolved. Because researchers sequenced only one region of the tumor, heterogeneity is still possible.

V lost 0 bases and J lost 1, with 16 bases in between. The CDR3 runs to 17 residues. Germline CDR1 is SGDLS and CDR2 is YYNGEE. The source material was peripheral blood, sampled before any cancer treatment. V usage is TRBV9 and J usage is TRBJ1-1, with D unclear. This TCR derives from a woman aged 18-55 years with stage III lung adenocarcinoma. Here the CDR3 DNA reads TGTGCCAGCAGCGTAGACTTAGGAGGAACGGGGAACACTGAAGCTTTCTTT. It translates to CASSVDLGGTGNTEAFF.